This T cell receptor (beta chain) originates from a study of PD-1 blockade in classical Hodgkin lymphoma (dated by TCRdb to the early 2020s). Regarding the research as a whole: Nivolumab dosing was 3 mg/kg intravenously every 2 weeks, continuing until either disease progression or unacceptable toxicity. A peripheral blood immune signature of response to PD-1 blockade in classical Hodgkin lymphoma was defined using TCR beta sequencing and CyTOF. The investigation overall reported the following: CD4+ but not CD8+ TCR diversity rose significantly by C4D1 (p=0.0027 vs p=0.16), most apparent in complete responders (p=0.02). Lower diversity was seen in patients whose nivolumab began less than 1 year after ASCT, and these patients were left out of later analyses so that immune reconstitution would not confound the results. The study was restricted to a single clinical trial cohort, and the causes of repertoire differences, possibly disease activity or prior therapy, were left undefined. Trial patients achieving complete response had baseline diversity similar to newly diagnosed patients, whereas partial responders and progressors had significantly lower diversity. Baseline TCR diversity was reported as lower in newly diagnosed patients than in healthy donors, and lower still in relapsed/refractory patients.

Per the publication, the time point label means: cycle 4 day 1 (C4D1), after six to seven weeks of nivolumab. Every trial patient had relapsed after autologous stem cell transplantation, and cohorts A, B and C differed in prior brentuximab vedotin exposure. The trial cohort comprised 56 patients with relapsed/refractory classical Hodgkin lymphoma whose best overall responses were complete response, partial response or progressive disease. In the multi-cohort phase II CheckMate 205 trial, trial patients received single-agent nivolumab. Best overall response was determined by an independent review committee according to the 2007 International Working Group response criteria. Trial PBMCs were collected immediately before nivolumab initiation (C1D1) and during therapy at cycle 2 day 1 and cycle 4 day 1. Peripheral blood was collected in 8 mL Vacutainer Cell Preparation Tubes, from which PBMCs were isolated by centrifugation and then cryopreserved.

The CDR3 numbers 15 residues from cysteine through phenylalanine. Of the read, only the CDR3 DNA is kept; its 45 bases are in frame from base 1. CDR1 and CDR2 (SEHNR, FQNEAQ) derive from the germline V gene (reference sequence). The trim is 0 bases for V and 6 bases for J, with a gap of 15 bases between the germline ends. This clone is labeled medium-sized (0.01 to 0.1%). This clone's antigen is unknown. Base qualities are not recorded, but no much larger clone differs from it by a single base. Genomic DNA was isolated using the Qiagen DNeasy kit from unsorted PBMCs as well as from negatively selected CD4+ and CD8+ fractions. TCR beta CDR3 regions were subjected to amplification by immunoSEQ multiplex PCR with primers that anneal to V and J segments. A synthetic immune receptor repertoire was used to minimize amplification bias, and remaining bias was computationally removed after sequencing. In the paper's pipeline: Repertoire diversity was quantified as the Shannon entropy index using custom Python scripts. Unsorted, CD4+ and CD8+ repertoires were examined separately, except in combined analyses, for which CD4+ and CD8+ sequences were merged in silico. Clonal expansion was defined as at least a 2-fold frequency increase after treatment relative to C1D1, with a pseudocount of 0.5 for undetected baseline clones. Singleton clones were defined as clones with 0 or 1 copy at C1D1, and non-singleton clones were defined as clones with 2 or more copies. Clones expanded in unsorted samples were labelled as CD4+, CD8+ or unknown by matching protein sequences in sorted samples from the same patient. Wilcoxon tests on paired samples were used to test diversity changes from C1D1 to C4D1. The clones in this table, taken by TCRdb from immuneACCESS, are in-frame only. Not every clone is retained; where verified, under half of the shortfall comes from an unresolved V gene, and the cause of the rest is unknown. V and J calls and clone size are copied from that table; D and trimming were computed from the DNA. Counted in this sample were around 20,000 clones; 70% to 75% of them appeared once. The top ten hold about a fifth of the sample.

This clonotype was obtained from a human donor with classical Hodgkin lymphoma. The chain was built from TRBV7-9 and TRBJ2-7; no D gene call is confident. Here the sequenced sample was peripheral blood mononuclear cells (PBMCs), taken before the fourth cycle of nivolumab. The base sequence is TGTGCCAGCAGCTTAGCGGAAGGGTTGGGTACCGAGCAGTACTTC. The encoded protein is CASSLAEGLGTEQYF.